The 17 T cell receptor beta chains given below trace back to one sample, sequenced in a study of blood T cells in healthy people across ages. It was with a sample-barcoded 5' primer and a J-beta primer mix that a second PCR of roughly 7 to 12 cycles was run. Using its own MiXCR run on the 5' RACE reads, TCRdb lists one record per CDR3 protein. The data show over 1,200,000 distinct CDR3 sequences, approximately 59% seen once. The sequenced material came from blood. The receptors originated from a man aged 18 to 29 in good health.

The chain uses TRBV7-9 and TRBJ2-4; D might be TRBD2 (5 bases). The CDR3 is 15 amino acids. CDR1 SEHNR and CDR2 FQNEAQ come from the germline V gene (reference sequence). V lost 2 bases to trimming and J lost 3 bases, with 11 bases between them. The CDR3 DNA follows: TGTGCCAGCAGCTTATCAGCCGGGGTCAAAAACATTCAGTACTTC. Residues: CASSLSAGVKNIQYF.

J is TRBJ2-3 and V is TRBV7-9; D unresolved. The CDR3 has 14 residues. V lost 3 bases to trimming and J lost 4 bases, with 11 bases between them. Germline V CDR1 and CDR2: SEHNR, FQNEAQ (reference sequence). The CDR3 DNA is TGTGCCAGCAGCTTGAGCCCTACATCAGATACGCAGTATTTT. Protein: CASSLSPTSDTQYF.

In this sample, this clonotype turned up a few times. The genes are TRBV5-1 and TRBJ1-2, with D perhaps TRBD1 (6 bases). V lost 7 bases and J lost 4, with 17 bases in between. The CDR3 consists of 14 residues. Germline CDR1 reads SGHRS; CDR2 reads YFSETQ. CDR3 nucleotides: TGCGCCAGCTCCGAGGGGGGAATGGGCTATGGCTACACCTTC. Its translation: CASSEGGMGYGYTF.

V gene TRBV4-3 combines with J gene TRBJ2-7; 7 bases agree with TRBD1. Trimming took 4 bases from V and 7 from J; bases not matched to a gene: 13. The CDR3 spans 15 residues. Germline V gene data show CDR1 as LGHNA and CDR2 as YSLEER. In nucleotides, the CDR3 is TGCGCCAGCAGCCCGACAGGGAGCTCCTACAATGAGCAGTACTTC. Translated: CASSPTGSSYNEQYF.

This clonotype was counted at least ten times. The chain uses TRBV27 and TRBJ2-7, with a possible D match to TRBD2 (7 bases). V lost 5 bases and J lost 3, with 11 bases in between. Germline CDR1 is MNHEY and CDR2 is SMNVEV (reference sequence). The CDR3 extends over 13 amino acids. CDR3 region: CASSPGGGYEQYF. The CDR3 region has the DNA TGTGCCAGCAGTCCGGGGGGCGGCTACGAGCAGTACTTC.

The chain links TRBV28 to TRBJ2-5; D may be TRBD2 (6 bases). The end of the DNA fits TRBJ2-7 better, so the J call may be wrong. CDR1 MDHEN and CDR2 SYDVKM come from the germline V gene. CDR3 length: 15 amino acids. As DNA, the CDR3 is TGTGCCAGCTTACTCTCACCGGGACTCGGGGACGAGCAGTACTTC. Translating gives CASLLSPGLGDEQYF.

This chain joins TRBV20-1 and TRBJ1-2; D remains unclear. The CDR3 is made up of 13 amino acids. Germline CDR1 and CDR2: DFQATT and SNEGSKA (reference sequence). Trimming left V 4 bases short and J 2 bases short, with 11 bases between. The chain's CDR3 is CSATKLTNYGYTF. The CDR3 DNA follows: TGCAGTGCTACCAAACTGACGAACTATGGCTACACCTTC.

This chain uses TRBV27 with TRBJ2-5, with D maybe TRBD2 (7 bases). TRBJ2-7 explains the end of the DNA better; the J call may be wrong. The CDR3 length is 16 residues. Germline V gene lookup returns CDR1 MNHEY and CDR2 SMNVEV (reference sequence). DNA for the CDR3: TGTGCCAGTTCCGCTCGCGGGGGCCCCCGCGACTACGAGCAGTACTTC. It specifies CASSARGGPRDYEQYF.

This clonotype was found a few times. The V call is TRBV4-3, the J call TRBJ2-5, with 10 bases that match TRBD2. CDR1 and CDR2 from the germline V gene are LGHNA and YSLEER. The CDR3 sequence is 18 residues long. The V segment lost 0 bases and the J segment 2 bases; nucleotides outside the gene matches: 9. The CDR3 loop reads CASSQDLSGGTQQETQYF. CDR3 bases: TGCGCCAGCAGCCAAGATCTTAGCGGGGGGACTCAGCAAGAGACCCAGTACTTC.

This sequence joins TRBV2 and TRBJ2-7; TRBD1 is a possible D gene (5 bases). CDR1 is SNHLY, CDR2 FYNNEI, per germline. The V end was cut by 4 bases, the J end by 7 bases, with 11 bases between. This CDR3 region has 12 residues. The CDR3 nucleotides read TGTGCCAGCAGTGCGGAGACAGTGGAGCAGTACTTC. As protein: CASSAETVEQYF.

The chain links TRBV6-2 or TRBV6-3 to TRBJ1-5, with a possible D match to TRBD1 (5 bases). CDR1 is MNHEY, CDR2 SVGEGT, per germline. Trimming removed 3 bases from V and 7 bases from J, with 13 bases in between. CDR3 length: 14 residues. CDR3 sequence: CASSYSGPMQPQHF. The CDR3 DNA follows: TGTGCCAGCAGTTATTCGGGACCGATGCAGCCCCAGCATTTT.

V usage is TRBV7-8 and J usage is TRBJ1-2; maybe TRBD1 (5 bases). CDR1 is SGHVS, CDR2 FQNEAQ, per germline. This CDR3 has 13 amino acids. Trimming took 5 bases from V and 8 from J, leaving 15 bases between them. The CDR3 sequence is CASSPGGVVGYTF. CDR3 DNA: TGTGCCAGCAGCCCCGGGGGGGTGGTCGGCTACACCTTC.

The chain combines TRBV12-3 or TRBV12-4 with TRBJ1-2; perhaps TRBD1 as D (5 bases). This CDR3 spans 11 amino acids. Trimming stripped 10 bases from V and 6 bases from J, with 12 bases between. CDR3 loop: CAILETDGYTF. In nucleotides, the CDR3 is TGTGCCATATTGGAGACAGATGGCTACACCTTC.

V gene TRBV13 combines with J gene TRBJ2-3, with TRBD2 matching 11 bases. CDR3 length equals 18 residues. J was trimmed by 4 bases and V by 2 bases; bases with no gene match: 11. Germline values: CDR1 PRHDT, CDR2 FYEKMQ (reference sequence). The CDR3 here is CASSLRPQLAGVADTQYF. For the CDR3, the DNA is TGTGCCAGCAGCTTAAGGCCCCAACTAGCGGGGGTAGCAGATACGCAGTATTTT.

The J gene is TRBJ2-1, the V gene TRBV11-3; D could derive from TRBD1 or TRBD2 (5 bases each). This CDR3 region has 15 residues. Trimming left V 3 bases short and J 6 bases short, with 15 bases between. Germline CDR1 is SGHNT and CDR2 is YENEEA. Written as DNA, the CDR3 is TGTGCCAGCAGCTTCGGGACCCCACCCGGCAATGAGCAGTTCTTC. Amino acids: CASSFGTPPGNEQFF.

The chain carries TRBV29-1 and TRBJ2-1; tentative D call: TRBD2 (5 bases). This CDR3 is built from 10 residues. Germline V lookup: CDR1 SQVTM, CDR2 ANQGSEA. The V end was cut by 8 bases, the J end by 7 bases, with 9 bases between. As DNA, the CDR3 is TGCAGCAGGCGGGTTAATGAGCAGTTCTTC. Its translation is CSRRVNEQFF.

The rearrangement links TRBV5-1 to TRBJ2-7, with D unclear. Per the germline V gene, CDR1 is SGHRS and CDR2 is YFSETQ. CDR3 length: 14 residues. With 5 bases removed from V and 2 bases from J, the gap between germline ends came to 14 bases. This CDR3 is CASSPFSETYEQYF. The CDR3 DNA follows: TGCGCCAGCAGTCCCTTTTCGGAGACCTACGAGCAGTACTTC.